These T cell receptor beta chains were read from a single sample in a study of T cells in Graves' hyperthyroidism and ophthalmopathy. From the multiplex PCR reads, TCRdb called clonotypes with MiXCR, one entry per CDR3 protein. Here the sample spans about 840,000 distinct CDR3 sequences, 38% being singletons. Material for sequencing was blood. The receptor set was obtained from a man aged 18 to 30 with Graves' hyperthyroidism. Each CDR3 is given with its conserved first and last residue. Each record gives: clone size, V gene, J gene, D gene, CDR3 protein, CDR3 DNA. D genes are given only for firm matches. Part of the rows lack a size; the others show once, few, many or a class for expanded clones.

abundance: NA
v_gene: TRBV7-9
j_gene: TRBJ2-7
d_gene: NA
CDR3aa: CASSAAGLFYEQYF
CDR3nt: TGTGCCAGCAGCGCTGCGGGACTCTTCTACGAGCAGTACTTC

abundance: many
v_gene: TRBV9
j_gene: TRBJ1-5
d_gene: NA
CDR3aa: CASSVGGGGQPQHF
CDR3nt: TGTGCCAGCAGCGTAGGAGGGGGAGGGCAGCCCCAGCATTTT

abundance: NA
v_gene: TRBV29-1
j_gene: TRBJ2-2
d_gene: NA
CDR3aa: CSGRPNTGEPFF
CDR3nt: TGCAGCGGACGACCGAACACCGGGGAGCCGTTTTTT

abundance: many
v_gene: TRBV5-1
j_gene: TRBJ2-6
d_gene: NA
CDR3aa: CASSLAQSAGANVLTF
CDR3nt: TGCGCCAGCAGCTTGGCACAGAGCGCTGGGGCCAACGTCCTGACTTTC

abundance: NA
v_gene: TRBV6-1
j_gene: TRBJ1-2
d_gene: NA
CDR3aa: CASRDPGQSYTF
CDR3nt: TGTGCCAGCAGGGACCCAGGGCAGAGCTACACCTTC

abundance: few
v_gene: TRBV5-1
j_gene: TRBJ2-5
d_gene: NA
CDR3aa: CASSLGGTAETQYF
CDR3nt: TGCGCCAGCAGCTTGGGGGGGACCGCGGAGACCCAGTACTTC

abundance: NA
v_gene: TRBV6-4
j_gene: TRBJ1-5
d_gene: NA
CDR3aa: CASSDADGTPQRF
CDR3nt: TGTGCCAGCAGTGACGCGGACGGGACTCCCCAGCGTTTT

abundance: NA
v_gene: TRBV11-2
j_gene: TRBJ2-7
d_gene: TRBD1
CDR3aa: CASSSKQGNYEQYF
CDR3nt: TGTGCCAGCAGCTCCAAACAGGGGAACTACGAGCAGTACTTC

abundance: few
v_gene: TRBV6-6
j_gene: TRBJ1-1
d_gene: NA
CDR3aa: CASRGETVPLNTEAFF
CDR3nt: TGTGCCAGCAGGGGAGAGACGGTCCCGCTTAACACTGAAGCTTTCTTT

abundance: once
v_gene: TRBV2
j_gene: TRBJ2-5
d_gene: NA
CDR3aa: CASERDTGSGETQYF
CDR3nt: TGTGCCAGCGAAAGGGACACAGGTTCCGGTGAGACCCAGTACTTC

abundance: NA
v_gene: TRBV25-1
j_gene: TRBJ1-2
d_gene: TRBD1
CDR3aa: CAWDSAFPGYTF
CDR3nt: TGTGCTTGGGACAGCGCCTTTCCTGGCTACACCTTC

abundance: few
v_gene: TRBV29-1
j_gene: TRBJ2-7
d_gene: NA
CDR3aa: CSVEDPDSRYEQYF
CDR3nt: TGCAGCGTTGAAGATCCGGACAGCCGCTACGAGCAGTACTTC

abundance: NA
v_gene: TRBV10-3
j_gene: TRBJ1-1
d_gene: NA
CDR3aa: CASSDQGSYTEAFF
CDR3nt: TGTGCCAGCAGTGACCAGGGATCCTACACTGAAGCTTTCTTT

abundance: NA
v_gene: TRBV6-1
j_gene: TRBJ2-7
d_gene: TRBD2
CDR3aa: CASSPQSGAYEQYF
CDR3nt: TGTGCCAGCAGTCCACAGAGCGGGGCCTACGAGCAGTACTTC

abundance: few
v_gene: TRBV29-1
j_gene: TRBJ2-7
d_gene: NA
CDR3aa: CSVVNEFVLEGKQYF
CDR3nt: TGCAGCGTTGTTAATGAGTTCGTTCTGGAGGGAAAGCAGTACTTC

abundance: many
v_gene: TRBV7-9
j_gene: TRBJ1-2
d_gene: NA
CDR3aa: CASSFDGNYGYTF
CDR3nt: TGTGCCAGCAGCTTCGACGGAAACTATGGCTACACCTTC

abundance: NA
v_gene: TRBV6-1
j_gene: TRBJ1-2
d_gene: NA
CDR3aa: CASTQWRGYNYGYTF
CDR3nt: TGTGCCAGCACCCAATGGCGGGGGTATAACTATGGCTACACCTTC

abundance: once
v_gene: TRBV11-1
j_gene: TRBJ2-7
d_gene: NA
CDR3aa: CASSLGGPGDEQYF
CDR3nt: TGTGCCAGCAGCTTAGGGGGGCCAGGAGACGAGCAGTACTTC

abundance: NA
v_gene: TRBV12-3/TRBV12-4
j_gene: TRBJ1-5
d_gene: TRBD1
CDR3aa: CASSRTGGDNQPQHF
CDR3nt: TGTGCCAGCAGCCGTACAGGGGGTGACAATCAGCCCCAGCATTTT

abundance: NA
v_gene: TRBV7-9
j_gene: TRBJ2-7
d_gene: TRBD2
CDR3aa: CASSLVAGDTGTEDYEQYF
CDR3nt: TGTGCCAGCAGCTTAGTAGCGGGAGACACCGGGACCGAGGACTACGAGCAGTACTTC

abundance: NA
v_gene: TRBV20-1
j_gene: TRBJ2-5
d_gene: NA
CDR3aa: CSARESGDF
CDR3nt: TGCAGTGCTAGAGAGTCCGGGGACTTT

abundance: NA
v_gene: TRBV20-1
j_gene: TRBJ2-2
d_gene: NA
CDR3aa: CSARDLRDTGELFF
CDR3nt: TGCAGTGCTAGAGATCTTAGGGACACCGGGGAGCTGTTTTTT

abundance: many
v_gene: TRBV15
j_gene: TRBJ1-3
d_gene: NA
CDR3aa: CATSRDHRTSGNTIYF
CDR3nt: TGTGCCACCAGCAGAGATCATAGGACTTCGGGAAACACCATATATTTT

abundance: NA
v_gene: TRBV2
j_gene: TRBJ1-2
d_gene: NA
CDR3aa: CATSDYQGGNYGYTF
CDR3nt: TGTGCCACCAGTGATTACCAAGGGGGGAACTATGGCTACACCTTC

abundance: NA
v_gene: TRBV7-3
j_gene: TRBJ1-2
d_gene: NA
CDR3aa: CASSLAVPGANYGYTF
CDR3nt: TGTGCCAGCAGCTTGGCCGTTCCAGGAGCTAACTATGGCTACACCTTC

abundance: few
v_gene: TRBV11-2
j_gene: TRBJ2-5
d_gene: TRBD1
CDR3aa: CASSSTGDSWGTQYF
CDR3nt: TGTGCCAGCAGCTCGACAGGGGACTCTTGGGGGACCCAGTACTTC

abundance: NA
v_gene: TRBV6-5
j_gene: TRBJ2-7
d_gene: TRBD1
CDR3aa: CASRRGGAYEQYF
CDR3nt: TGTGCCAGCAGACGAGGGGGCGCGTACGAGCAGTACTTC

abundance: many
v_gene: TRBV10-3
j_gene: TRBJ1-2
d_gene: TRBD1
CDR3aa: CATTGTDYGYTF
CDR3nt: TGTGCCACCACCGGGACAGACTATGGCTACACCTTC

abundance: NA
v_gene: TRBV29-1
j_gene: TRBJ2-6
d_gene: NA
CDR3aa: CSVWTEGANVLTF
CDR3nt: TGCAGCGTCTGGACAGAGGGGGCCAACGTCCTGACTTTC

abundance: NA
v_gene: TRBV7-6
j_gene: TRBJ1-4
d_gene: NA
CDR3aa: CASSLRITNEKLFF
CDR3nt: TGTGCCAGCAGCTTAAGAATCACTAATGAAAAACTGTTTTTT

abundance: many
v_gene: TRBV10-2
j_gene: TRBJ1-1
d_gene: NA
CDR3aa: CASSPSGGAEAFF
CDR3nt: TGCGCCAGCAGCCCTTCCGGGGGAGCTGAAGCTTTCTTT

abundance: NA
v_gene: TRBV4-1
j_gene: TRBJ2-5
d_gene: NA
CDR3aa: CASSQVGTAVQETQYF
CDR3nt: TGCGCCAGCAGCCAAGTTGGGACCGCGGTCCAAGAGACCCAGTACTTC

abundance: NA
v_gene: TRBV7-9
j_gene: TRBJ2-2
d_gene: NA
CDR3aa: CASRPKGPGELFF
CDR3nt: TGTGCCAGCAGACCCAAGGGTCCCGGGGAGCTGTTTTTT

abundance: many
v_gene: TRBV15
j_gene: TRBJ1-6
d_gene: NA
CDR3aa: CATSREGTFGSPLHF
CDR3nt: TGTGCCACCAGCAGAGAAGGGACATTTGGCTCACCCCTCCACTTT

abundance: NA
v_gene: TRBV25-1
j_gene: TRBJ1-1
d_gene: NA
CDR3aa: CASRASDGNTEAFF
CDR3nt: TGTGCCAGCAGAGCCTCGGACGGGAACACTGAAGCTTTCTTT

abundance: NA
v_gene: TRBV19
j_gene: TRBJ1-5
d_gene: NA
CDR3aa: CAGTREGNQPQHF
CDR3nt: TGTGCCGGCACCAGGGAGGGCAATCAGCCCCAGCATTTT